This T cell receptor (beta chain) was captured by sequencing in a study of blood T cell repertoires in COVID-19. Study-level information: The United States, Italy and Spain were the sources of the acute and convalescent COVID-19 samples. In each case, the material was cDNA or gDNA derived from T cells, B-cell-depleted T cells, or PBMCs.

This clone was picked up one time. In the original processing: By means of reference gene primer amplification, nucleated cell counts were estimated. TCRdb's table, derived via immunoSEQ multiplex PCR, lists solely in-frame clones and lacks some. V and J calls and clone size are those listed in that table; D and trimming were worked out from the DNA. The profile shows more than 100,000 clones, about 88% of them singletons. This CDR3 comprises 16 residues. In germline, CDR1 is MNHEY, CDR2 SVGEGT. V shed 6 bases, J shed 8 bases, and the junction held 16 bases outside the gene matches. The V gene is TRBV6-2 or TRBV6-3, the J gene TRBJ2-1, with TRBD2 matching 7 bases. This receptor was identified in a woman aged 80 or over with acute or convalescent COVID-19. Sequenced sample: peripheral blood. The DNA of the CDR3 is TGTGCCAGCAGCCAGACTCTAGCGGTGGTGGGCTATGAGCAGTTCTTC. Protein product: CASSQTLAVVGYEQFF.